The T cell receptor (beta chain) described here comes from a study of OX40 agonist ivuxolimab in advanced cancers. There are 11 residues in the CDR3. V lost 5 bases to trimming and J lost 7 bases, with 8 bases between them. Per germline, CDR1 SGHDN and CDR2 FVKESK. The data were produced by immunoSEQ multiplex PCR, yet TCRdb's version contains in-frame clones alone and is incomplete. Of about 46,000 clones listed, over 65% were seen once; the top ten hold about 1.7%. The source was CD4+ or CD8+ T cells sorted from blood, collected in a trial of the OX40 agonist ivuxolimab. The genes are TRBV14 and TRBJ1-2, with D maybe TRBD1 (6 bases). This clonotype was sampled from an adult with an advanced solid tumor such as melanoma, head and neck, liver or kidney cancer. CDR3 in amino acids: CASSSRGGYTF. CDR3 DNA: TGTGCCAGCAGCAGCAGGGGTGGCTACACCTTC.